This T cell receptor beta chain was identified in a study of neurological immune-mediated disorders. Synthesis of cDNA was accomplished via 5'RACE employing 10-nucleotide random UMIs. Each CDR3 protein is one row after TCRdb ran MiXCR on the 5' RACE reads. Among about 59,000 distinct CDR3 sequences listed, roughly 13% were seen once. This clonotype has a handful of counts. Germline V gene sequence: CDR1 DFQATT, CDR2 SNEGSKA (reference sequence). V was pared by 2 bases and J by 6 bases, with 16 bases between. The CDR3 covers 15 residues. Sequencing was performed on PBMCs. The sequence was collected from an older woman with HTLV-1-associated myelopathy (HAM/TSP). The chain couples TRBV20-1 to TRBJ2-2; possibly TRBD1 for D (5 bases). The CDR3 coding sequence is TGCAGTGCTAGACAGCAGGGATTATTGTCCGGGGAGCTGTTTTTT. This gives the protein CSARQQGLLSGELFF.